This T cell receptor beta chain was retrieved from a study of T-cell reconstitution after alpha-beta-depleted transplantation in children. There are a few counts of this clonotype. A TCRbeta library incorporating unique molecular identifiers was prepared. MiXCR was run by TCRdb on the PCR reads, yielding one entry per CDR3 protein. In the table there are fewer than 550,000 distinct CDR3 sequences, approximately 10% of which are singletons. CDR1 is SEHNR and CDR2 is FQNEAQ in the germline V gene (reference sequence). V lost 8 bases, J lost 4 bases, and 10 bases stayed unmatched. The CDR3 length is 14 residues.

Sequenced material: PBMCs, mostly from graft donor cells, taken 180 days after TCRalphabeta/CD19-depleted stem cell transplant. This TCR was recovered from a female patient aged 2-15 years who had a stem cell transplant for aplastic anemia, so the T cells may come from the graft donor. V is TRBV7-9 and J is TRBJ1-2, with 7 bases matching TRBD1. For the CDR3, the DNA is TGTGCCAGCGATGACAGGGATGAGGGCTATGGCTACACCTTC. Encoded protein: CASDDRDEGYGYTF. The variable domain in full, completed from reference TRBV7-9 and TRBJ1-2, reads DTGVSQNPRHKITKRGQNVTFRCDPISEHNRLYWYRQTLGQGPEFLTYFQNEAQLEKSRLLSDRFSAERPKGSFSTLEIQRTEQGDSAMYLCASDDRDEGYGYTFGSGTRLTVV.